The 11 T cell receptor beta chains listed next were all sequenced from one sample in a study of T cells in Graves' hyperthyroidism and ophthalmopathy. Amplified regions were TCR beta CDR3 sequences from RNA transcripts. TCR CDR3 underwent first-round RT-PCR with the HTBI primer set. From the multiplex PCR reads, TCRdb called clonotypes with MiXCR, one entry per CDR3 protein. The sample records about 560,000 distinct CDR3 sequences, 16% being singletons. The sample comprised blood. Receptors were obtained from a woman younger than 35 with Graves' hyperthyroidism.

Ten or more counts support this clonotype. CDR3 DNA: TGTGCCAGCAGTTTTGTGGGACAAGAGACCCAGTACTTC. It is translated as CASSFVGQETQYF. The rearrangement links TRBV12-3 or TRBV12-4 to TRBJ2-5; D is unresolved. The CDR3 consists of 13 residues. V was shortened by 3 bases and J by 2 bases, with 7 bases between the two germline ends.

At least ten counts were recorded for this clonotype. This chain's CDR3 is CSAEGNIGVEQFF. The CDR3 nucleotides read TGCAGTGCCGAGGGAAATATCGGGGTTGAGCAGTTCTTC. V usage is TRBV20-1 and J usage is TRBJ2-1; possible D gene TRBD2, 5 bases. The germline V and J ends were trimmed by 6 bases and 9 bases, with 18 bases remaining between them. This CDR3 has 13 residues. The V gene's germline CDR1 is DFQATT and CDR2 SNEGSKA (reference sequence).

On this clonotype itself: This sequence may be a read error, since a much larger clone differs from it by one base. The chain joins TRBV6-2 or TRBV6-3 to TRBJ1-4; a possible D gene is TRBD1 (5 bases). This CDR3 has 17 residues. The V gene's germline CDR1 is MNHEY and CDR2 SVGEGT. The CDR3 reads CVSRPLGPQGLNEKLFF. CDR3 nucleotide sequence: TGTGTCAGCAGACCCTTGGGACCCCAAGGCCTAAATGAAAAACTGTTTTTT.

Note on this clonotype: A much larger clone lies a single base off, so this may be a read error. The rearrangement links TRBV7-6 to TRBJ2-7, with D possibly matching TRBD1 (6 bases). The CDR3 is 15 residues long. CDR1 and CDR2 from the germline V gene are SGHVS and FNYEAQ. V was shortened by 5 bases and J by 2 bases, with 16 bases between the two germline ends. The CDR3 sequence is CASSRTPDSPYEQYF. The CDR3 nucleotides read TGTGCCAGCAGCCGAACTCCGGACAGTCCCTACGAGCAGTACTTC.

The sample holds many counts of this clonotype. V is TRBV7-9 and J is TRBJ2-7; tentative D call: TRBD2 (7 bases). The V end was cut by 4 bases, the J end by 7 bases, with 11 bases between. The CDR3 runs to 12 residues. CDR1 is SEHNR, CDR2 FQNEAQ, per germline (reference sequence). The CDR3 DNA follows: TGTGCCAGCAGCTGGGGAGGGGGAGAGCAGTACTTC. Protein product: CASSWGGGEQYF.

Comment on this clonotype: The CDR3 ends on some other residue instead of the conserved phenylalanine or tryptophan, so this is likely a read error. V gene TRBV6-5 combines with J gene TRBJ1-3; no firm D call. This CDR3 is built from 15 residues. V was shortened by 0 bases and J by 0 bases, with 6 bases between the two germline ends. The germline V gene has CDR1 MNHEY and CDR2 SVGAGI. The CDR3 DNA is TGTGCCAGCAGTTACTCCAGAGACTCTGGAAACACCATATATCTT. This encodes CASSYSRDSGNTIYL.

The CDR3 region has the DNA TGTGCCAGCTCACCACTCTCCCATAGCTCCTACGAGCAGTACTTC. Translation gives CASSPLSHSSYEQYF. This chain links TRBV18 with TRBJ2-7, with unresolved D. V lost 1 base and J lost 0, with 10 bases in between. The CDR3 spans 15 residues. CDR1 KGHSH and CDR2 LQKENI come from the germline V gene.

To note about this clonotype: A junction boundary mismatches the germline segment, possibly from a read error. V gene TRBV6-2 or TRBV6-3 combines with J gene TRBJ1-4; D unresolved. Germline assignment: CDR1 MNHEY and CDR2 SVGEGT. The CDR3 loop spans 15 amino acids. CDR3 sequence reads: CASRERPWTNEKLLF. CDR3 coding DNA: TGTGCCAGCAGGGAAAGACCTTGGACTAATGAAAAACTGTTATTT.

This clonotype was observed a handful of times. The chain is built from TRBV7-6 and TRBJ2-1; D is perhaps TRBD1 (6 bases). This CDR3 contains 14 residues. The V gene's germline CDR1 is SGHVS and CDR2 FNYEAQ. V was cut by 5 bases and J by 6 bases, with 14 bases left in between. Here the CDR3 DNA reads TGTGCCAGCAGCCGGGACACTGGAACCAATGAGCAGTTCTTC. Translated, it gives CASSRDTGTNEQFF. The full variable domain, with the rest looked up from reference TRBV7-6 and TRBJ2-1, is GAGVSQSPRYKVTKRGQDVALRCDPISGHVSLYWYRQALGQGPEFLTYFNYEAQQDKSGLPNDRFSAERPEGSISTLTIQRTEQRDSAMYRCASSRDTGTNEQFFGPGTRLTVL.

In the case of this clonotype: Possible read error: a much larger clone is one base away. This CDR3 is CSARDRGTNQPQHF. DNA of the CDR3: TGCAGTGCTAGGGACAGGGGGACCAATCAGCCCCAGCATTTT. This chain uses TRBV20-1 with TRBJ1-5, with TRBD1 matching over 10 bases. This CDR3 comprises 14 residues. Germline V gene lookup returns CDR1 DFQATT and CDR2 SNEGSKA (reference sequence). The trim removed 3 bases at V and 3 bases at J, leaving 2 bases unmatched.

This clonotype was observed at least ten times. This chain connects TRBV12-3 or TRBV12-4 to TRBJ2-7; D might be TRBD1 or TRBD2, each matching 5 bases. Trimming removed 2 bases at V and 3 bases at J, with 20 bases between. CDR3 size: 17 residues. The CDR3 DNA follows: TGTGCCAGCAGTTTAATGGGCCGGGGCTCCCAGGGCTACGAGCAGTACTTC. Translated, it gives CASSLMGRGSQGYEQYF.